The source of this TCR beta chain is a study of T cells in Graves' hyperthyroidism and ophthalmopathy. Overall study context: Initial diagnosis, before any treatment, was when peripheral blood was collected.

CDR1 is SNHLY and CDR2 is FYNNEI in the germline V gene. Between the trimmed V and J ends, which lost 4 bases and 8 bases, there was a span of 8 bases. The CDR3 is made up of 12 amino acids. Amplification of TCR beta CDR3 regions was performed using RNA transcripts as template. Primed by the HTBI set, a first-round RT-PCR was run on the TCR CDR3. TCRdb reanalysed the multiplex PCR reads using MiXCR and keeps one entry per CDR3 protein. In the table there are some 600,000 distinct CDR3 sequences, approximately 15% of which are singletons. This clonotype was observed many times. This sequence joins TRBV2 and TRBJ1-4, with D hard to call. The sequenced material came from blood. This TCR was sampled from a woman in her 30s with Graves' hyperthyroidism that later progressed to Graves' ophthalmopathy. CDR3 nucleotide sequence: TGTGCCAGCAGTGCGCAGAACGAAAAACTGTTTTTT. It yields the protein CASSAQNEKLFF. The full variable domain, rest sourced from reference TRBV2 and TRBJ1-4, is EPEVTQTPSHQVTQMGQEVILRCVPISNHLYFYWYRQILGQKVEFLVSFYNNEISEKSEIFDDQFSVERPDGSNFTLKIRSTKLEDSAMYFCASSAQNEKLFFGSGTQLSVL.